This T cell receptor (beta chain) came from a study of Ad26.COV2.S vaccination and SARS-CoV-2 variants (dated by TCRdb to about 2021). Context from the whole study: Vaccine-arm donors were drawn from COV1001, a multicentre, randomized, double-blind, placebo-controlled phase I-IIa trial of Ad26.COV2.S in healthy adults. Trial participants were randomized into five groups of five, in which low-dose or high-dose Ad26.COV2.S was given once or twice, or placebo was given on both occasions. Dosing of Ad26.COV2.S was intramuscular, at either 5x10^10 or 1x10^11 viral particles, delivered as one shot or as two shots spaced 56 days apart. Blinding of investigators to trial group allocation was maintained during experiments and outcome assessment. TCRbeta repertoire sequencing served as the tool for gauging how specific and how broad the SARS-CoV-2-reactive T cell receptors were following Ad26.COV2.S vaccination. The TCR-sequenced set comprised around 30 samples: around 20 Ad26.COV2.S vaccine recipients, 5 placebo recipients and 8 SARS-CoV-2 convalescent individuals. What the research found in general, with its limitations: Substantial breadth of spike-specific CD8+ and CD4+ T cell responses was reported after vaccination. The study was not powered for comparison of responses between vaccine doses or regimens. The authors noted that total T cell responses may have been underestimated by the TCR breadth and depth analyses. Non-spike TCR breadth was comparable between vaccine and placebo recipients, consistent with the vaccine containing only spike. Ad26.COV2.S recipients had higher spike-specific TCR breadth than placebo recipients (P = 0.0014).

The sample's treatment or condition, from its label and the paper: about 20 received Ad26.COV2.S at low or high dose, single or two shots; about 5 received placebo; per-sample allocation not given. For vaccine and placebo recipients, repertoires were sequenced using samples collected on day 63 after the first injection. In Cohort 1b, 25 or so adults aged 18-55 years were enrolled at a single site in Boston, USA, between 29 July and 7 August 2020. Ad26.COV2.S was a replication-incompetent adenovirus type 26 vector that expressed a prefusion-stabilized SARS-CoV-2 spike protein derived from the original Wuhan strain. The immunoSEQ Assay was used to sequence TCRbeta CDR3 regions. After extraction, genomic DNA underwent amplification by bias-controlled multiplex PCR, followed by high-throughput sequencing. Per the authors' processing: To quantify the absolute abundance of each unique TCRbeta CDR3 region, sequences were collapsed and filtered. T cell fraction was estimated by normalization of TCRbeta template counts to usable DNA, with usable DNA being measured through amplification of reference genes present in all nucleated cells. Repertoire TCRs were annotated as SARS-CoV-2-specific by exact matching of V gene, CDR3 amino acid sequence and J gene to a known reactive TCR set. MIRA supplied the reference SARS-CoV-2 TCR set, which was filtered for enrichment in COVID-19-positive ImmuneCODE repertoires so that public or cross-reactive TCRs were removed. Drawing on the MIRA antigens, annotated TCRs were analysed further at the level of specific ORF or position within ORF. Depth was the summed frequency of annotated unique rearrangements, while breadth was defined as annotated unique rearrangements over total unique productive rearrangements. Two-sided Wilcoxon rank-sum tests were applied when comparing TCR breadth between groups. The immuneACCESS repertoire file appears here via TCRdb, limited to in-frame rearrangements. These files lack a portion of the clones; in checked studies, under half of the deficit traces to unresolved V genes, and the cause of the others is not known. V and J calls and clone size are given by that table; D and trimming were obtained from the DNA. The sample has 350,000 to 400,000 clones on record, 70% to 90% of them singletons. Of the sample, 3.5% falls within the top ten clones.

From the cysteine through the phenylalanine, the CDR3 covers 14 amino acids. Only CDR3 DNA remains: 42 bases, in frame from the first base. In the germline V gene (reference sequence), CDR1 corresponds to SGHNT and CDR2 to YYREEE. V is shortened by 4 bases, J by 4 bases, and the region joining them spans 14 bases. This clone was seen only once. Its recognized antigen is unknown. No base qualities exist here, and no much larger clone lies one base off it. The V and J genes are TRBV5-4 and TRBJ1-2; TRBD1 might be the D gene, on 5 matching bases. This TCR was sampled from a person between 18 and 60 years old who received the Ad26.COV2.S COVID-19 vaccine or a placebo. The sequenced sample was peripheral blood, obtained in a trial of Ad26.COV2.S vaccine versus placebo. The CDR3 protein: CASSKDPGGYGYTF. The nucleotides read TGTGCCAGCAGCAAGGACCCCGGGGGCTATGGCTACACCTTC.